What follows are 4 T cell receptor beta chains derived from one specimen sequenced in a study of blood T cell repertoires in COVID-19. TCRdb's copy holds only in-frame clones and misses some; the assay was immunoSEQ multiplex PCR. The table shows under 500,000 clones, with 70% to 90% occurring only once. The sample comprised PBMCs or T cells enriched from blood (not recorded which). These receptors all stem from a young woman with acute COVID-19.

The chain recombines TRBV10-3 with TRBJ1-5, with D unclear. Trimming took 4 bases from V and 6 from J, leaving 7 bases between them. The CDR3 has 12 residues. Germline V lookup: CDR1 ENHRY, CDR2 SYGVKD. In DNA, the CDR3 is TGTGCCATCAGTGGGGAGGGTCAGCCCCAGCATTTT. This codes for CAISGEGQPQHF.

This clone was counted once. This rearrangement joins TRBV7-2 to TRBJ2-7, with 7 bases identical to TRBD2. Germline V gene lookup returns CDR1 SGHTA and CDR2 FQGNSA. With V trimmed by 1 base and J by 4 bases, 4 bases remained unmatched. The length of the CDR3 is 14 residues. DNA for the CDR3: TGTGCCAGCAGCTTAGGGTCTAGCGGTTACGAGCAGTACTTC. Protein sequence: CASSLGSSGYEQYF.

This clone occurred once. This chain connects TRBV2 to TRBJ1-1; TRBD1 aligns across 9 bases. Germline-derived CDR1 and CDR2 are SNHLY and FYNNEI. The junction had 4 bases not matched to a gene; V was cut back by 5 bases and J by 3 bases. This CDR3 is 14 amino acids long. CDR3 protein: CASSWTGEDTEAFF. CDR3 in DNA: TGTGCCAGCAGTTGGACAGGGGAGGACACTGAAGCTTTCTTT.

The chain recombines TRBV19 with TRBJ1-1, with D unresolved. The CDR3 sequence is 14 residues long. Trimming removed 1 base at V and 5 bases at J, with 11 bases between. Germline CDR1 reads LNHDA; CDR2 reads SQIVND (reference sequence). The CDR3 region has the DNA TGTGCCAGTAGTATAGCGCTTGGAGGGACTGAAGCTTTCTTT. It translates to CASSIALGGTEAFF.